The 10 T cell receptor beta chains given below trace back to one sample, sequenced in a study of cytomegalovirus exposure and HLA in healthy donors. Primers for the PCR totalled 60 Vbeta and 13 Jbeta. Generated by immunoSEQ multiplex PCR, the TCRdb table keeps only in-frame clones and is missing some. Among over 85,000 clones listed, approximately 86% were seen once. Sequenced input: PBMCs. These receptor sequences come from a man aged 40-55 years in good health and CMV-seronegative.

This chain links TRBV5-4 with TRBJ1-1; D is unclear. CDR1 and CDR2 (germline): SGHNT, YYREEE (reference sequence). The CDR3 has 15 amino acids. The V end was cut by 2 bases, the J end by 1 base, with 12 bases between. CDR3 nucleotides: TGTGCCAGCAGCTTAAAGAACAGAGAGAACACTGAAGCTTTCTTT. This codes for CASSLKNRENTEAFF.

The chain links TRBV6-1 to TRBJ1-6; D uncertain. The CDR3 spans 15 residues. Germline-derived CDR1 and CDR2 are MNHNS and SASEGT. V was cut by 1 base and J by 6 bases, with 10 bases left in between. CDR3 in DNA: TGTGCCAGCAGTGAAGGGAGAGTGGGTAATTCACCCCTCCACTTT. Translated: CASSEGRVGNSPLHF.

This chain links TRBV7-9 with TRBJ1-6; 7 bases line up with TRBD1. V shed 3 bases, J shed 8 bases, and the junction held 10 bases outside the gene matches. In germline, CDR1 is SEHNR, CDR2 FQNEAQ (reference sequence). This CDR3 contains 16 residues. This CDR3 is CASSFRQGIGDSPLHF. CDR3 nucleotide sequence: TGTGCCAGCAGCTTTCGACAGGGAATAGGGGATTCACCCCTCCACTTT.

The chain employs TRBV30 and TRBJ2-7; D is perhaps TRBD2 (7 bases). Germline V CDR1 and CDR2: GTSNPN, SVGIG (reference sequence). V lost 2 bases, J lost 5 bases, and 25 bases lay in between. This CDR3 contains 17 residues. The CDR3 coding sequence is TGTGCCTGGAGTCGGGCCTTGGGAGGGGGTCGCATCCACGAGCAGTACTTC. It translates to CAWSRALGGGRIHEQYF.

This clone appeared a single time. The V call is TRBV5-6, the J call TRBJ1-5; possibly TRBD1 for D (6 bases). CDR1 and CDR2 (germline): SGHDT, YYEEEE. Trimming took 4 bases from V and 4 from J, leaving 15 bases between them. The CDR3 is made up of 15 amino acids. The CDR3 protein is CASSLQGGGNQPQHF. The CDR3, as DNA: TGTGCCAGCAGCCTCCAAGGGGGTGGTAATCAGCCCCAGCATTTT.

This chain's CDR3 is CASSNSGAGYTF. The CDR3 DNA follows: TGTGCCAGTAGTAACAGCGGAGCTGGCTACACCTTC. V usage is TRBV6-1 and J usage is TRBJ1-2; unclear D gene. Germline lookup yields CDR1 MNHNS and CDR2 SASEGT. The ends were cut back, 9 bases at V and 7 bases at J, with 15 bases in the middle. The CDR3 is 12 amino acids.

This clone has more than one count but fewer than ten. The CDR3 nucleotides are TGCAGCGTTGTAACCAGGGGCTACGAGCAGTACTTC. It is translated as CSVVTRGYEQYF. The chain uses TRBV29-1 and TRBJ2-7; a possible D gene is TRBD1 (6 bases). Germline values: CDR1 SQVTM, CDR2 ANQGSEA. Trimming removed 4 bases from V and 3 bases from J, with 10 bases in between. There are 12 residues in the CDR3.

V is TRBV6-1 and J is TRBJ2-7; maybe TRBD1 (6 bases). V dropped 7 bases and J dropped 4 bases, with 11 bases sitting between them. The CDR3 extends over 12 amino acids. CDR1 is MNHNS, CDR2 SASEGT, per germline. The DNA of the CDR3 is TGTGCCAGCATCGCAGGGGAATACGAGCAGTACTTC. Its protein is CASIAGEYEQYF.

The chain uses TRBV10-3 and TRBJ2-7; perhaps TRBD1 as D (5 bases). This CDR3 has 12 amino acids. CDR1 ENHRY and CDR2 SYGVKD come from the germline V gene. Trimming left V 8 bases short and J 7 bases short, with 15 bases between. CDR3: CAIGPRDAEQYF. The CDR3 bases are TGTGCCATCGGCCCCAGGGATGCGGAGCAGTACTTC.

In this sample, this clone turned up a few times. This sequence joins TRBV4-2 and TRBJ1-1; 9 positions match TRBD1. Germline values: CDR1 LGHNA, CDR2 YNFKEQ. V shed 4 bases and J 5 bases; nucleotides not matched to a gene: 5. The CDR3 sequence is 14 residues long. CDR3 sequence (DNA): TGTGCCAGCAGCCTACAGGGGGCTAGGACTGAAGCTTTCTTT. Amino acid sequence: CASSLQGARTEAFF.